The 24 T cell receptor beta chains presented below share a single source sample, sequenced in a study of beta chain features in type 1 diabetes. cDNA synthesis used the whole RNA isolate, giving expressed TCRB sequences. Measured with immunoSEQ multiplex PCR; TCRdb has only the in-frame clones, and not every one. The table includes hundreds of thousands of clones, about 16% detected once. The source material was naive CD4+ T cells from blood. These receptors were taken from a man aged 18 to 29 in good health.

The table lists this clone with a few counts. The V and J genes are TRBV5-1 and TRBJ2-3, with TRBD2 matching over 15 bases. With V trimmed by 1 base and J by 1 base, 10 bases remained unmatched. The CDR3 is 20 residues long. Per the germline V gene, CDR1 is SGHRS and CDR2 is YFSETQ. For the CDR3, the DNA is TGCGCCAGCAGCTTGCGGGGACTAGCGGGAGGACGAAGGGGCACAGATACGCAGTATTTT. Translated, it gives CASSLRGLAGGRRGTDTQYF. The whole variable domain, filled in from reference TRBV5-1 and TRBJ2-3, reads KAGVTQTPRYLIKTRGQQVTLSCSPISGHRSVSWYQQTPGQGLQFLFEYFSETQRNKGNFPGRFSGRQFSNSRSEMNVSTLELGDSALYLCASSLRGLAGGRRGTDTQYFGPGTRLTVL.

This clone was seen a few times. CDR3 region: CASSAVKYRGLTDTQYF. The CDR3, as DNA: TGTGCCAGCAGTGCCGTGAAGTACAGGGGTCTCACAGATACGCAGTATTTT. The chain employs TRBV28 and TRBJ2-3; 7 nucleotides match TRBD1. With 5 bases clipped from V and 2 bases from J, the junction kept 13 bases outside the gene matches. This CDR3 comprises 17 residues. Germline CDR1 MDHEN, CDR2 SYDVKM.

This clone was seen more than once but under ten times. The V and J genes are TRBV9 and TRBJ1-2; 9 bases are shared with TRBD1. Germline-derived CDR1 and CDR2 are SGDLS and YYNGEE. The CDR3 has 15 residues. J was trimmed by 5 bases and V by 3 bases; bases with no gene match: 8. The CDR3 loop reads CASSAEPGTGYGYTF. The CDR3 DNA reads TGTGCCAGCAGCGCAGAACCCGGGACAGGGTATGGCTACACCTTC.

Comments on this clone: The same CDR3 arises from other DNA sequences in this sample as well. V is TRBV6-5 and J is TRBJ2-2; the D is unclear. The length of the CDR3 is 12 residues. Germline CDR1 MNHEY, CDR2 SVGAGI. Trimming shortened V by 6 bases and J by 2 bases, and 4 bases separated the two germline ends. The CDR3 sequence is CASSLNTGELFF. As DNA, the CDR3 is TGTGCCAGCAGCCTCAACACCGGGGAGCTGTTTTTT.

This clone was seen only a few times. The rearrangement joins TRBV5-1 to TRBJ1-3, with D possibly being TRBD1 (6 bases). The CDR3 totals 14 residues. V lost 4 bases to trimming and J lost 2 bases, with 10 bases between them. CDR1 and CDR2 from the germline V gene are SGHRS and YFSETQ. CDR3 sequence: CASSAQGAGNTIYF. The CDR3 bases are TGCGCCAGCAGCGCACAGGGAGCTGGAAACACCATATATTTT.

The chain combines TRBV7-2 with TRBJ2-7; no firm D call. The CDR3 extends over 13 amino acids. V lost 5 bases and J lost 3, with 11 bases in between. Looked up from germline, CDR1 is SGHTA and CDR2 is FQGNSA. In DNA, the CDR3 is TGTGCCAGCAGCCGGGTGGGCGGCTACGAGCAGTACTTC. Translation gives CASSRVGGYEQYF.

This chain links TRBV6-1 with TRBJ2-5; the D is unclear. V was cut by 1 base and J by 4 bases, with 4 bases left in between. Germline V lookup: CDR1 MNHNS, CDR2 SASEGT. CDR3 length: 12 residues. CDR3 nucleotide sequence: TGTGCCAGCAGTGAAGGGAGAGAGACCCAGTACTTC. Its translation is CASSEGRETQYF.

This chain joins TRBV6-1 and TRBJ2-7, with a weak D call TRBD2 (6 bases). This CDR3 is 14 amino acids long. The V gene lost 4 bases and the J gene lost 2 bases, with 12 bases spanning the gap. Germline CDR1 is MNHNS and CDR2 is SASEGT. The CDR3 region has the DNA TGTGCCAGCAGTGTGGCGGGGCTTCCCTACGAGCAGTACTTC. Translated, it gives CASSVAGLPYEQYF.

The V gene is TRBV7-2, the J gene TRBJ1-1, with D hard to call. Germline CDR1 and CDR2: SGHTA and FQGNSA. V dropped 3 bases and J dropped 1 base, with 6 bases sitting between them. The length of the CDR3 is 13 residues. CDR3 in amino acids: CASSLATNTEAFF. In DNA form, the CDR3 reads TGTGCCAGCAGCTTGGCGACGAACACTGAAGCTTTCTTT. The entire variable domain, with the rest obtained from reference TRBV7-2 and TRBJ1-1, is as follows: GAGVSQSPSNKVTEKGKDVELRCDPISGHTALYWYRQSLGQGLEFLIYFQGNSAPDKSGLPSDRFSAERTGGSVSTLTIQRTQQEDSAVYLCASSLATNTEAFFGQGTRLTVV.

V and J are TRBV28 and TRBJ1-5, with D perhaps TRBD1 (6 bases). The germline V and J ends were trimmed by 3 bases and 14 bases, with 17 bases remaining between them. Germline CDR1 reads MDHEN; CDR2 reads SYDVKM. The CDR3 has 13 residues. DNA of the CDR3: TGTGCCAGCAGTTTCAGGGGTCCACCGACGGAGCATTTT. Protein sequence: CASSFRGPPTEHF.

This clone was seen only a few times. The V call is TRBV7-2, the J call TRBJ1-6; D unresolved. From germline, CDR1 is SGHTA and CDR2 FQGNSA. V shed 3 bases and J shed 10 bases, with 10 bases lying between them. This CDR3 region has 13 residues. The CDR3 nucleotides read TGTGCCAGCAGCTTGGGATCCGGCTCACCCCTCCACTTT. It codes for CASSLGSGSPLHF. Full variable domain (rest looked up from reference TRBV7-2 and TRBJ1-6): GAGVSQSPSNKVTEKGKDVELRCDPISGHTALYWYRQSLGQGLEFLIYFQGNSAPDKSGLPSDRFSAERTGGSVSTLTIQRTQQEDSAVYLCASSLGSGSPLHFGNGTRLTVT.

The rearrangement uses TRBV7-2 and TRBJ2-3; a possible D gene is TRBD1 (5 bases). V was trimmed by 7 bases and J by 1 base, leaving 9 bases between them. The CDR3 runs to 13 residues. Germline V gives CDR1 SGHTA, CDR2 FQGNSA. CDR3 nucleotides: TGTGCCAGCACACAGGTCCGCACAGATACGCAGTATTTT. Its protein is CASTQVRTDTQYF.

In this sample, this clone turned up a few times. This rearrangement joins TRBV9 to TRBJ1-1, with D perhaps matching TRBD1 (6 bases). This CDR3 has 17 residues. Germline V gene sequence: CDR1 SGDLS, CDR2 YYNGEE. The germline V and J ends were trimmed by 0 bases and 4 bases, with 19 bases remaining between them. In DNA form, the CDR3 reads TGTGCCAGCAGCGTAGAACCGGGCAGGGGACGGGGCACTGAAGCTTTCTTT. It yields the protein CASSVEPGRGRGTEAFF.

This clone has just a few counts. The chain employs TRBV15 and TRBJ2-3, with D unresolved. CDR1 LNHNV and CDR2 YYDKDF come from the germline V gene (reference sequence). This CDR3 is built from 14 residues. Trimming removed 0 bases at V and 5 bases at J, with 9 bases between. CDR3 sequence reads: CATSRDEVEDTQYF. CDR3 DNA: TGTGCCACCAGCAGAGATGAGGTGGAAGATACGCAGTATTTT.

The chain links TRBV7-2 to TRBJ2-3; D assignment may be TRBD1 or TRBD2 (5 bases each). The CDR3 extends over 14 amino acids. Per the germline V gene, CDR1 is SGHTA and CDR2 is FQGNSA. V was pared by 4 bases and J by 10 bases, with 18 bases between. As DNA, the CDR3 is TGTGCCAGCAGCTCACCCCGTGAGGGGAATGCGCAGTATTTT. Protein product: CASSSPREGNAQYF.

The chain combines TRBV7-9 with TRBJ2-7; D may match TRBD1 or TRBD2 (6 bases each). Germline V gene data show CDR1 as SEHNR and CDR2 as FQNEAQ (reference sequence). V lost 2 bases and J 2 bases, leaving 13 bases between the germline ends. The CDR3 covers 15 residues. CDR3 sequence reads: CASSLRRGQTYEQYF. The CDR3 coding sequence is TGTGCCAGCAGCTTACGACGGGGGCAAACCTACGAGCAGTACTTC.

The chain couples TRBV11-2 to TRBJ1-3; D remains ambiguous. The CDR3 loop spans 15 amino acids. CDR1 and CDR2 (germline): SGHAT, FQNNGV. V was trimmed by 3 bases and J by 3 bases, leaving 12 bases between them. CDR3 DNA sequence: TGTGCCAGCAGCTTTCGGGATTTTGGTGGAAACACCATATATTTT. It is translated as CASSFRDFGGNTIYF.

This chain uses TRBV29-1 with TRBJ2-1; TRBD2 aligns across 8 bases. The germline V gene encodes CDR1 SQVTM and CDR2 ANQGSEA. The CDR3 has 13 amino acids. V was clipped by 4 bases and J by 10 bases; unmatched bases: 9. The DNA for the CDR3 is TGCAGCGTTGTGGGACTAGTAGCATCCGAGCAGTTCTTC. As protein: CSVVGLVASEQFF.

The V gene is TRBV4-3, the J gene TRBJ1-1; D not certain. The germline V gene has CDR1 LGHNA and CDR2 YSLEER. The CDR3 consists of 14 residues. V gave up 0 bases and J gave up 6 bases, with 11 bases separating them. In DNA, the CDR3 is TGCGCCAGCAGCCAAGATCCCTTCGTCTCTGAAGCTTTCTTT. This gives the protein CASSQDPFVSEAFF.

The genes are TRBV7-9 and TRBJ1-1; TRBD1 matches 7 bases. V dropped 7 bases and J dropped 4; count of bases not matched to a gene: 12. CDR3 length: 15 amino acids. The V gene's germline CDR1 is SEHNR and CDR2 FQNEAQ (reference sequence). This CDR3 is CASTLATGPGTEAFF. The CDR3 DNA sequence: TGTGCCAGCACCCTCGCGACAGGGCCGGGCACTGAAGCTTTCTTT.

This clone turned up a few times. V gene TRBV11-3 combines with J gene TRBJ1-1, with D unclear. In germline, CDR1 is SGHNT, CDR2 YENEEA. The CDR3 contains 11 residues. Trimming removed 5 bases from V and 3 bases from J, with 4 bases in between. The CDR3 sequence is CASSRDTEAFF. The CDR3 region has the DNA TGTGCCAGCAGCAGAGACACTGAAGCTTTCTTT.

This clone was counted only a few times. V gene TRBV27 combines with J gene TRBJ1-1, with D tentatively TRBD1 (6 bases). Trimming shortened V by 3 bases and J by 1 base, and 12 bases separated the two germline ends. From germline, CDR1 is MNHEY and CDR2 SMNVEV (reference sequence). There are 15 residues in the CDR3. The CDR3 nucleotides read TGTGCCAGCAGTTTTGGGGGGGCGCGGAACACTGAAGCTTTCTTT. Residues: CASSFGGARNTEAFF.

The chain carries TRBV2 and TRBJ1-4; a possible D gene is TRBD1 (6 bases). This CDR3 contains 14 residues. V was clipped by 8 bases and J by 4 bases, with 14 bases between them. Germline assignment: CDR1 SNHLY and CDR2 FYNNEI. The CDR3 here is CASGDNRSNEKLFF. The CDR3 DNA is TGTGCCAGCGGGGACAACCGCAGTAATGAAAAACTGTTTTTT.

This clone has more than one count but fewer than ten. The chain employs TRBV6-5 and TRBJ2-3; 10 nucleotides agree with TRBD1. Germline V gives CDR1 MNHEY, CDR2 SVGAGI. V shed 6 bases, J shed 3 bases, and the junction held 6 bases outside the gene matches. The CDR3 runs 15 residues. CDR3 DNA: TGTGCCAGCAGGTCGACAGGGGGCCCGACAGATACGCAGTATTTT. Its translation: CASRSTGGPTDTQYF.